This TCR beta chain was captured in a study of cytomegalovirus exposure and HLA in healthy donors. Points from the study as a whole: A prior analysis recorded that most TCR beta V segments were productive about 90% or about 30% of the time.

In the PCR, 60 Vbeta and 13 Jbeta primers were used. This table comes from immunoSEQ multiplex PCR, and its TCRdb copy is limited to in-frame clones, with some not included. The sample shows fewer than 200,000 clones, approximately 80% of them seen only once. As to this clone: Its antigen is undetermined.

V was trimmed by 6 bases and J by 12 bases, leaving 20 bases between them. Looked up from germline, CDR1 is MNHEY and CDR2 is SVGAGI. This CDR3 is built from 13 residues. The sequencing sample was made of PBMCs. The source is a man younger than 40 in good health and CMV-seropositive. The chain recombines TRBV6-5 with TRBJ1-1; possible D gene TRBD1, 6 bases. Written as DNA, the CDR3 is TGTGCCAGCAGACGTGGGCGGGGGCCCCCCACTTTCTTT. This encodes CASRRGRGPPTFF.